This T cell receptor (beta chain) was found in a study of blood T cell repertoires in COVID-19. Study-wide context: PBMCs, B-cell-depleted T cells, or T cells were the source of the cDNA or gDNA that made up the material.

The authors' processing: Estimation of nucleated cell counts relied on the amplification of reference gene primers. TCRdb's table, derived via immunoSEQ multiplex PCR, lists solely in-frame clones and lacks some. V, J and clone size reflect that table, while D and trimming were determined from the DNA. Here the sample spans around 71,000 clones, about 80% being singletons. This clone has only one observation. V gave up 6 bases and J gave up 1 base, with 13 bases separating them. Looked up from germline, CDR1 is MNHEY and CDR2 is SMNVEV (reference sequence). This CDR3 has 15 residues. The sequenced sample was peripheral blood. The genes are TRBV27 and TRBJ1-5, with D possibly being TRBD1 (5 bases). The receptor was derived from a man between 65 and 80 years old with acute or convalescent COVID-19. The CDR3 reads CASSPVGASNQPQHF. In nucleotides, the CDR3 is TGTGCCAGCAGCCCCGTAGGGGCAAGCAATCAGCCCCAGCATTTT.